The 22 T cell receptor beta chains reported below all come from one sample, sequenced in a study of CD8+ T cells in alopecia areata. Noted treatment: oral pan-JAK inhibitor, 5-10 mg twice daily. Extracted from the samples, RNA was reverse transcribed into cDNA to serve as the sequencing template. Libraries were prepared by immunoSEQ multiplex PCR; TCRdb keeps only in-frame clonotypes and omits some of them. The sample includes roughly 180,000 clones, 51% seen only once; the top ten take around 10%. The sequences come from CD8+ T cells sorted from blood, collected around week 54, from a patient treated with tofacitinib. These receptors were obtained from a human donor with alopecia areata.

The CDR3 region is CASSLAGEEGFRHGYEQYF. CDR3 nucleotide sequence: TGTGCCAGCAGCTTAGCCGGGGAGGAAGGGTTTCGCCACGGGTACGAGCAGTACTTC. V and J are TRBV13 and TRBJ2-7, with D possibly being TRBD2 (6 bases). With 1 base removed from V and 4 bases from J, the gap between germline ends came to 26 bases. There are 19 residues in the CDR3. Germline assignment: CDR1 PRHDT and CDR2 FYEKMQ (reference sequence). Full variable domain (rest looked up from reference TRBV13 and TRBJ2-7): AAGVIQSPRHLIKEKRETATLKCYPIPRHDTVYWYQQGPGQDPQFLISFYEKMQSDKGSIPDRFSAQQFSDYHSELNMSSLELGDSALYFCASSLAGEEGFRHGYEQYFGPGTRLTVT.

This clone was detected only a few times. The chain combines TRBV6-5 with TRBJ2-3; D is unresolved. There are 14 residues in the CDR3. The germline gives CDR1 MNHEY, CDR2 SVGAGI. V was shortened by 5 bases and J by 2 bases, with 11 bases between the two germline ends. CDR3 region: CASSRPGDTDTQYF. CDR3 in DNA: TGTGCCAGCAGTAGGCCGGGTGACACAGATACGCAGTATTTT.

The CDR3 is CASSQGQGIGQPQHF. The CDR3 nucleotides read TGCGCCAGCAGCCAGGGACAGGGGATAGGGCAGCCCCAGCATTTT. The V and J genes are TRBV4-1 and TRBJ1-5; 10 nucleotides match TRBD1. Unmatched junction bases numbered 6, after V lost 3 bases and J lost 7 bases. The germline gives CDR1 MGHRA, CDR2 YSYEKL. This CDR3 spans 15 amino acids.

This rearrangement joins TRBV7-3 to TRBJ2-5, with D possibly matching TRBD1 (6 bases). Germline CDR1 SGHTA, CDR2 FQGTGA. V lost 2 bases, J lost 9 bases, and 16 bases lay in between. The CDR3 is 14 amino acids. The CDR3 here is CASSLLQDRGPQYF. DNA for the CDR3: TGTGCCAGCAGCTTACTCCAGGACAGAGGTCCCCAGTACTTC.

A few counts support this clone. This rearrangement joins TRBV12-5 to TRBJ1-2; unclear D gene. V lost 3 bases and J lost 4, with 9 bases in between. The CDR3 length is 13 residues. From germline, CDR1 is LGHNT and CDR2 FRNRAP. DNA for the CDR3: TGTGCTAGTGGTTTTATAGACACCTATGGCTACACCTTC. It codes for CASGFIDTYGYTF.

The table lists this clone with a few counts. V usage is TRBV30 and J usage is TRBJ1-1; D unclear. V was cut by 2 bases and J by 4 bases, with 8 bases left in between. Germline loops: CDR1 GTSNPN, CDR2 SVGIG (reference sequence). This CDR3 is built from 12 residues. CDR3: CAWSRLGTEAFF. Written as DNA, the CDR3 is TGTGCCTGGAGTAGGCTGGGCACTGAAGCTTTCTTT.

V gene TRBV11-2 combines with J gene TRBJ2-5; 11 nucleotides align to TRBD2. The CDR3 spans 15 residues. The junction had 5 bases not matched to a gene; V was cut back by 5 bases and J by 3 bases. CDR1 is SGHAT, CDR2 FQNNGV, per germline. The CDR3 region has the DNA TGTGCCAGCAGCATCGGGACTAGCGGAGAAGAGACCCAGTACTTC. Protein sequence: CASSIGTSGEETQYF.

This clone was recorded a few times. The V gene is TRBV27, the J gene TRBJ2-3; D gene uncertain. Between the trimmed V and J ends, which lost 3 bases and 2 bases, there was a span of 9 bases. The germline CDR1 and CDR2 sequences are MNHEY and SMNVEV (reference sequence). CDR3 length equals 14 residues. The CDR3: CASSFRHATDTQYF. As DNA, the CDR3 is TGTGCCAGCAGTTTTAGGCATGCCACAGATACGCAGTATTTT.

The chain has TRBV6-1 and TRBJ1-2; 7 bases line up with TRBD1. J gave up 5 bases and V 1 base, and 7 bases lay outside the gene matches. This CDR3 has 15 amino acids. The germline gives CDR1 MNHNS, CDR2 SASEGT. The CDR3 nucleotides are TGTGCCAGCAGTGAAGGGCCGGGACAGATATATGGCTACACCTTC. This gives the protein CASSEGPGQIYGYTF.

This chain links TRBV7-6 with TRBJ2-6; 8 bases agree with TRBD1. J was trimmed by 0 bases and V by 1 base; bases with no gene match: 5. This CDR3 contains 18 residues. The germline gives CDR1 SGHVS, CDR2 FNYEAQ. The CDR3 protein is CASSLEIRGPSGANVLTF. CDR3 DNA sequence: TGTGCCAGCAGCTTAGAGATCAGGGGGCCCTCTGGGGCCAACGTCCTGACTTTC. The complete variable domain, with remaining parts taken from reference TRBV7-6 and TRBJ2-6, reads GAGVSQSPRYKVTKRGQDVALRCDPISGHVSLYWYRQALGQGPEFLTYFNYEAQQDKSGLPNDRFSAERPEGSISTLTIQRTEQRDSAMYRCASSLEIRGPSGANVLTFGAGSRLTVL.

This clone was observed a single time. The chain is built from TRBV5-4 and TRBJ2-5; 10 bases match TRBD1. CDR1 and CDR2 (germline): SGHNT, YYREEE (reference sequence). With V trimmed by 1 base and J by 5 bases, 5 bases remained unmatched. The CDR3 spans 15 residues. CDR3: CASSLRTGGGETQYF. CDR3 bases: TGTGCCAGCAGCTTGAGGACAGGGGGAGGTGAGACCCAGTACTTC. The complete variable domain, with remaining parts taken from reference TRBV5-4 and TRBJ2-5, reads ETGVTQSPTHLIKTRGQQVTLRCSSQSGHNTVSWYQQALGQGPQFIFQYYREEENGRGNFPPRFSGLQFPNYSSELNVNALELDDSALYLCASSLRTGGGETQYFGPGTRLLVL.

The table lists this clone with a few counts. The chain joins TRBV2 to TRBJ2-2, with D perhaps TRBD1 (7 bases). The CDR3 runs 16 residues. V lost 1 base to trimming and J lost 5 bases, with 14 bases between them. Germline V CDR1 and CDR2: SNHLY, FYNNEI. CDR3 sequence (DNA): TGTGCCAGCAGTGAAGGACAGGGAGGATGGACCGGGGAGCTGTTTTTT. Translated: CASSEGQGGWTGELFF. The full variable domain, rest sourced from reference TRBV2 and TRBJ2-2, is EPEVTQTPSHQVTQMGQEVILRCVPISNHLYFYWYRQILGQKVEFLVSFYNNEISEKSEIFDDQFSVERPDGSNFTLKIRSTKLEDSAMYFCASSEGQGGWTGELFFGEGSRLTVL.

The sample holds a few counts of this clone. The gene calls are TRBV27 and TRBJ1-1, with D hard to call. The CDR3 is made up of 11 amino acids. The germline CDR1 and CDR2 sequences are MNHEY and SMNVEV (reference sequence). V lost 4 bases, J lost 7 bases, and 7 bases lay in between. The CDR3 DNA reads TGTGCCAGCAGTTCGGGAAATGAAGCTTTCTTT. Its translation: CASSSGNEAFF.

J is TRBJ2-3 and V is TRBV27, with TRBD1 matching over 12 bases. The germline V gene encodes CDR1 MNHEY and CDR2 SMNVEV (reference sequence). The CDR3 spans 15 residues. V was pared by 5 bases and J by 4 bases, with 4 bases of the junction left unmatched. DNA for the CDR3: TGTGCCAGCAGTCCGGGACAGGGGGCGGCAGATACGCAGTATTTT. It codes for CASSPGQGAADTQYF.

The chain joins TRBV30 to TRBJ2-1, with 15 nucleotides matching TRBD2. Germline V gives CDR1 GTSNPN, CDR2 SVGIG (reference sequence). The CDR3 is 17 amino acids. J was trimmed by 7 bases and V by 3 bases; bases with no gene match: 10. Here the CDR3 reads CAWSTWTSGGGRNEQFF. CDR3 DNA sequence: TGTGCCTGGAGCACTTGGACTAGCGGGGGGGGCCGGAATGAGCAGTTCTTC. Together with reference TRBV30 and TRBJ2-1, the CDR3 gives the full variable domain: SQTIHQWPATLVQPVGSPLSLECTVEGTSNPNLYWYRQAAGRGLQLLFYSVGIGQISSEVPQNLSASRPQDRQFILSSKKLLLSDSGFYLCAWSTWTSGGGRNEQFFGPGTRLTVL.

V is TRBV11-2 and J is TRBJ2-1, with D uncertain. V lost 3 bases to trimming and J lost 7 bases, with 13 bases between them. The CDR3 totals 14 residues. CDR1 SGHAT and CDR2 FQNNGV come from the germline V gene. The CDR3 nucleotides read TGTGCCAGCAGCTTTGGCCTAGGAAGGAATGAGCAGTTCTTC. Protein: CASSFGLGRNEQFF.

The V and J genes are TRBV2 and TRBJ2-5; TRBD2 matches at 11 bases. The CDR3 sequence is 16 residues long. The junction had 4 bases not matched to a gene; V was cut back by 3 bases and J by 1 base. Germline CDR1 and CDR2: SNHLY and FYNNEI. The CDR3 coding sequence is TGTGCCAGCAGTGAGGGGGGGACTAGCGGCCAAGAGACCCAGTACTTC. Translating gives CASSEGGTSGQETQYF.

The V and J genes are TRBV7-6 and TRBJ1-5; the D is unclear. Germline lookup yields CDR1 SGHVS and CDR2 FNYEAQ. The CDR3 has 13 amino acids. Deletions cut 5 bases from V and 6 bases from J, with 11 bases between. The CDR3, as DNA: TGTGCCAGCAGCAGGGTTGGCAGTCAGCCCCAGCATTTT. It encodes CASSRVGSQPQHF.

The chain joins TRBV7-9 to TRBJ2-7, with 9 bases aligning to TRBD1. V lost 0 bases, J lost 2 bases, and 5 bases stayed unmatched. This CDR3 has 16 residues. Germline V CDR1 and CDR2: SEHNR, FQNEAQ (reference sequence). The DNA for the CDR3 is TGTGCCAGCAGCTTAGCGGGGGACAGGGATGCCTACGAGCAGTACTTC. Its translation is CASSLAGDRDAYEQYF.

The chain employs TRBV18 and TRBJ1-5; TRBD1 might be the D (6 bases). Germline V gene lookup returns CDR1 KGHSH and CDR2 LQKENI. V was pared by 4 bases and J by 4 bases, with 11 bases between. This CDR3 is 14 amino acids long. CDR3 coding DNA: TGTGCCAGCTCACTCAGGACAGTTAATCAGCCCCAGCATTTT. Translation gives CASSLRTVNQPQHF.

This clone was found a few times. The V call is TRBV30, the J call TRBJ2-2; D may correspond to TRBD1 or TRBD2 (6 bases each). From germline, CDR1 is GTSNPN and CDR2 SVGIG (reference sequence). This CDR3 has 14 residues. The V and J ends lost 2 bases and 5 bases respectively, with 12 bases between them. CDR3 loop: CAWSRRGDTGELFF. CDR3 coding DNA: TGTGCCTGGAGTAGAAGGGGGGATACCGGGGAGCTGTTTTTT.

As to this clone: Other DNA sequences in this sample translate to the same CDR3. This sequence joins TRBV15 and TRBJ2-7, with TRBD2 as a possible D gene (6 bases). Between the trimmed V and J ends, which lost 3 bases and 0 bases, there was a span of 9 bases. Germline CDR1 reads LNHNV; CDR2 reads YYDKDF (reference sequence). The CDR3 totals 14 residues. The CDR3 DNA follows: TGTGCCACCAGCAGCGGCGGGGCCTCCTACGAGCAGTACTTC. It yields the protein CATSSGGASYEQYF.